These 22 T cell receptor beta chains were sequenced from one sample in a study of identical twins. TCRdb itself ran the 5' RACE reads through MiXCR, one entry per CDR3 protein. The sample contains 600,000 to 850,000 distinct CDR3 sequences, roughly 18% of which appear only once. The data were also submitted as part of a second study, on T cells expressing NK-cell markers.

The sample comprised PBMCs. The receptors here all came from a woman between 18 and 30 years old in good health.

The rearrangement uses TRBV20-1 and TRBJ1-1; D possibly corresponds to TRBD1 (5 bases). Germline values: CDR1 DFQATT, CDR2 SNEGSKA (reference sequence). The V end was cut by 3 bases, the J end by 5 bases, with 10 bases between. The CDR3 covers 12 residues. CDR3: CSASWGSTEAFF. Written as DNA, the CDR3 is TGCAGTGCTAGTTGGGGGAGTACTGAAGCTTTCTTT.

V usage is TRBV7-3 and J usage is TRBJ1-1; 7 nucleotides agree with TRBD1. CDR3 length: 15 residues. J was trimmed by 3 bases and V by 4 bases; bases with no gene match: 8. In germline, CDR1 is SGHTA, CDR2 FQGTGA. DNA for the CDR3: TGTGCCAGCAGCTCCAAAACAGGGGCGGACACTGAAGCTTTCTTT. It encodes CASSSKTGADTEAFF.

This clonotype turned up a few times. The CDR3 spells CASSGLGTTTSTDTQYF. The CDR3, as DNA: TGTGCCAGCAGCGGACTGGGGACCACCACTAGCACAGATACGCAGTATTTT. This chain links TRBV9 with TRBJ2-3, with D tentatively TRBD1 or TRBD2 (5 bases each). The V end lost 3 bases, the J end lost 0 bases, and 17 bases lay between the germline ends. This CDR3 has 17 amino acids. Germline assignment: CDR1 SGDLS and CDR2 YYNGEE.

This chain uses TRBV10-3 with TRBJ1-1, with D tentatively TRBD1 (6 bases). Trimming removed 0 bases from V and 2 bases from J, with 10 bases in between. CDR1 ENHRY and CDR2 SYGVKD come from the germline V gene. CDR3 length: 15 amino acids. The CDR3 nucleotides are TGTGCCATCAGTGAGTCCGGACAGCCTAACACTGAAGCTTTCTTT. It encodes CAISESGQPNTEAFF.

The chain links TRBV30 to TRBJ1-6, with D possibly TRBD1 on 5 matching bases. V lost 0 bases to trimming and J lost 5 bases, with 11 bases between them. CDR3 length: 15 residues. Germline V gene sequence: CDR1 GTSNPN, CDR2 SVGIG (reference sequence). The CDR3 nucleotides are TGTGCCTGGAGTGTACTTGGGGCAGATAATTCACCCCTCCACTTT. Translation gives CAWSVLGADNSPLHF.

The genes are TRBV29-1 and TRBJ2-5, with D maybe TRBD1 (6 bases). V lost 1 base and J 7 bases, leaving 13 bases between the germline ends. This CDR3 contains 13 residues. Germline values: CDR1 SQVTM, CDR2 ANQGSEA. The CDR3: CSVEGQERGTQYF. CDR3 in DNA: TGCAGCGTTGAAGGACAGGAACGCGGGACCCAGTACTTC.

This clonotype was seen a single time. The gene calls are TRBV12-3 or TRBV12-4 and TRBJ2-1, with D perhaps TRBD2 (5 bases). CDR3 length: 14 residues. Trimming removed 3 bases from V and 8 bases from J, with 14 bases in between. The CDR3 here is CASSFAPGNDEQFF. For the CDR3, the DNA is TGTGCCAGCAGTTTTGCCCCGGGAAACGATGAGCAGTTCTTC.

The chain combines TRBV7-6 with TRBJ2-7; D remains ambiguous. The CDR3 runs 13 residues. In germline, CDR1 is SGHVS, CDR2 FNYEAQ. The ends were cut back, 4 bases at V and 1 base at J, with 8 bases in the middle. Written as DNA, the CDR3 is TGTGCCAGCAGCTCGGCAGCTTCCTACGAGCAGTACTTC. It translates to CASSSAASYEQYF.

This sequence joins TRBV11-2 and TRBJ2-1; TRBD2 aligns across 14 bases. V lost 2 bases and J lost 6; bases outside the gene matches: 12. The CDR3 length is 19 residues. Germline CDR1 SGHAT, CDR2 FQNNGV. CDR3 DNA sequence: TGTGCCAGCAGCTTAAGGGGACTAGCGGGGGCCGGGCCGGGCAATGAGCAGTTCTTC. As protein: CASSLRGLAGAGPGNEQFF.

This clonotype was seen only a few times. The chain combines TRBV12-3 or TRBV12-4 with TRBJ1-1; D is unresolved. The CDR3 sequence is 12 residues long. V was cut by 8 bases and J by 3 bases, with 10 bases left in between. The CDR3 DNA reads TGTGCCAGCCTAAACACTTACACTGAAGCTTTCTTT. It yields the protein CASLNTYTEAFF.

The CDR3 sequence is CASSIRDRGYNEQFF. The CDR3 DNA follows: TGTGCCAGCAGCATCCGGGACAGGGGGTACAATGAGCAGTTCTTC. The chain employs TRBV21-1 and TRBJ2-1; TRBD1 was called by the table and not checked on the DNA. TRBV21-1 is reported as a pseudogene. The CDR3 has 15 amino acids.

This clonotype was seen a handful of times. CDR3 loop: CASSFAGTVYEQYF. Here the CDR3 DNA reads TGTGCCAGCAGCTTTGCCGGGACAGTATACGAGCAGTACTTC. This chain uses TRBV7-8 with TRBJ2-7, with 7 nucleotides matching TRBD1. V was pared by 3 bases and J by 4 bases, with 6 bases of the junction left unmatched. The CDR3 has 14 residues. Germline loops: CDR1 SGHVS, CDR2 FQNEAQ.

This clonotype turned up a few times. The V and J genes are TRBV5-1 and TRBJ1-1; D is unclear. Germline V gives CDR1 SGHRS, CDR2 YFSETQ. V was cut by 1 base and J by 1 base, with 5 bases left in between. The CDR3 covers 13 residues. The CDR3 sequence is CASSLFENTEAFF. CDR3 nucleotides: TGCGCCAGCAGCTTGTTCGAGAACACTGAAGCTTTCTTT.

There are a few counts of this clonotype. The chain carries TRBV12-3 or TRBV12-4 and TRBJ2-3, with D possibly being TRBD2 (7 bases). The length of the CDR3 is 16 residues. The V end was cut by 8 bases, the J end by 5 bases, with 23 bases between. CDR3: CASSPPGAGAGDTQYF. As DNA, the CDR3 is TGTGCCAGCTCCCCGCCGGGCGCGGGGGCTGGAGATACGCAGTATTTT.

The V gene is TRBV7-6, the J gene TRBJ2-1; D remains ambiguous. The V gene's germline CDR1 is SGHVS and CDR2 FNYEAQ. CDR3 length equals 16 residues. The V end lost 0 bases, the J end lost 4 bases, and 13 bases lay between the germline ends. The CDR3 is CASSLALADRYNEQFF. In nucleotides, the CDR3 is TGTGCCAGCAGCTTAGCGCTGGCAGACCGTTACAATGAGCAGTTCTTC.

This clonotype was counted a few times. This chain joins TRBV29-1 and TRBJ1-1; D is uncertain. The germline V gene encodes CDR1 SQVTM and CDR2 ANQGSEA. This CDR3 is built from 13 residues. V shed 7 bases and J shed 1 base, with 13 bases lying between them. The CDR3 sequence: CSARTSPNTEAFF. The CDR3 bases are TGCAGCGCTCGCACATCCCCGAACACTGAAGCTTTCTTT.

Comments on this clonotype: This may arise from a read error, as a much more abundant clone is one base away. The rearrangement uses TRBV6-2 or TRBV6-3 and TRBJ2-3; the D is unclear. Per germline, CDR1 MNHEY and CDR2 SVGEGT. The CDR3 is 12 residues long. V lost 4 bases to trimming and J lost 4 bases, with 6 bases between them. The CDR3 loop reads CASSFMPDTQYF. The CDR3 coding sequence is TGTGCCAGCAGTTTTATGCCAGATACGCAGTATTTT.

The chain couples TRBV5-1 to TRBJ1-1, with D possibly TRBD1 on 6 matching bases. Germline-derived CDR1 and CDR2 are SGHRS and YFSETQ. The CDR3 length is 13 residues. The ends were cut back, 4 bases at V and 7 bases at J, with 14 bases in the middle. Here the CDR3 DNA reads TGCGCCAGCAGCCCTCAGGGGAAGAGTGAAGCTTTCTTT. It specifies CASSPQGKSEAFF.

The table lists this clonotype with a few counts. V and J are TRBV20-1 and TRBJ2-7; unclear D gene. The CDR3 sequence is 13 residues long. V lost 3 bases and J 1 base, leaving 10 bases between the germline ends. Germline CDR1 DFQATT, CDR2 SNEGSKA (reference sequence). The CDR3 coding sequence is TGCAGTGCTAGCTCCAGAGTTTCCTACGAGCAGTACTTC. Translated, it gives CSASSRVSYEQYF.

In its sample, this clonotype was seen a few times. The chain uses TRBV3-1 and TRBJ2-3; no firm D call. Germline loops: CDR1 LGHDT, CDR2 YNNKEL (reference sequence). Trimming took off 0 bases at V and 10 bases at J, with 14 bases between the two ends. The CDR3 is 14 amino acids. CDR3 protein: CASSQDRGVTPQYF. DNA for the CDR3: TGTGCCAGCAGCCAAGATCGAGGTGTGACTCCGCAGTATTTT.

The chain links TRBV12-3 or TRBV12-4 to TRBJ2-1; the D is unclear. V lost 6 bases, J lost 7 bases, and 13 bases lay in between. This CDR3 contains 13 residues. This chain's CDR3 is CASSPARRNEQFF. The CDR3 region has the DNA TGTGCCAGCAGCCCAGCGCGGCGGAATGAGCAGTTCTTC.

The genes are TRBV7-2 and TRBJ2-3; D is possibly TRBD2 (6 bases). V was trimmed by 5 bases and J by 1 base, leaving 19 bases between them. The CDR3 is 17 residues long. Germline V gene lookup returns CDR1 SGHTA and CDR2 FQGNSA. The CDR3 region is CASSQNHLALGTDTQYF. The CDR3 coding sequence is TGTGCCAGCAGCCAAAACCACCTAGCGTTAGGCACAGATACGCAGTATTTT.